This entry lists 12 T cell receptor beta chains sequenced from one sample in a study of T cell repertoires in cytomegalovirus infection. One entry per CDR3 protein results from TCRdb running MiXCR on the reads. The sample has some 320,000 distinct CDR3 sequences; around 29% are singletons. Their specific antigens are unknown. Specimen: cultured PBMCs, collected from culture after CMV antigen stimulation. The receptors were sampled from a human donor in good health (CMV status not recorded). Some clones in this sample may be carry-over from other donors' samples.

This clonotype was observed a few times. The genes are TRBV28 and TRBJ1-4; D ambiguous. V was trimmed by 6 bases and J by 3 bases, leaving 11 bases between them. CDR1 is MDHEN and CDR2 is SYDVKM in the germline V gene. The CDR3 has 14 amino acids. CDR3 region: CASRTLGANEKLFF. DNA for the CDR3: TGTGCCAGCAGGACTCTGGGAGCTAATGAAAAACTGTTTTTT.

This chain links TRBV6-1 with TRBJ1-3; weak D call: TRBD1 (5 bases). Trimming stripped 3 bases from V and 2 bases from J, with 14 bases between. Germline CDR1 is MNHNS and CDR2 is SASEGT. This CDR3 is 16 amino acids long. The CDR3 DNA is TGTGCCAGCAGTGAGGGGGGAGGTAGCACTGGAAACACCATATATTTT. This gives the protein CASSEGGGSTGNTIYF.

This clonotype was observed at least ten times. The chain joins TRBV10-3 to TRBJ2-2; TRBD2 aligns across 8 bases. Germline CDR1 reads ENHRY; CDR2 reads SYGVKD. This CDR3 comprises 19 residues. Losses at the gene ends were 8 bases for V and 1 base for J; bases not matched to a gene: 18. Here the CDR3 DNA reads TGTGCCATCGGCGGGGGGCGCGTCAGGCCTGTCTTGAACACCGGGGAGCTGTTTTTT. This translates into CAIGGGRVRPVLNTGELFF.

The chain recombines TRBV6-5 with TRBJ2-3, with TRBD2 matching over 9 bases. The V and J ends lost 6 bases and 0 bases, in that order; junction bases with no gene match: 4. The germline V gene has CDR1 MNHEY and CDR2 SVGAGI. The CDR3 loop spans 15 amino acids. This CDR3 is CASRVAGESTDTQYF. Here the CDR3 DNA reads TGTGCCAGCAGAGTAGCGGGGGAGAGCACAGATACGCAGTATTTT.

CDR3: CASGPGPTNQPQHF. CDR3 in DNA: TGTGCTAGTGGTCCGGGGCCTACAAATCAGCCCCAGCATTTT. The chain uses TRBV12-5 and TRBJ1-5; maybe TRBD1 (5 bases). Germline loops: CDR1 LGHNT, CDR2 FRNRAP. Trimming removed 5 bases at V and 4 bases at J, with 12 bases between. The CDR3 is 14 amino acids.

This clonotype was seen more than once but under ten times. J is TRBJ2-7 and V is TRBV27; 14 bases map to TRBD2. The CDR3 runs 17 residues. Trimming at V came to 4 bases and at J to 5 bases, leaving 10 bases not matched to a gene. The germline V gene encodes CDR1 MNHEY and CDR2 SMNVEV (reference sequence). CDR3 nucleotide sequence: TGTGCCAGCAGTTCCTTAAGGCCGGGACTAGCGGGAGACGAGCAGTACTTC. This encodes CASSSLRPGLAGDEQYF.

V is TRBV29-1 and J is TRBJ2-1, with TRBD2 matching over 11 bases. With V trimmed by 3 bases and J by 7 bases, 11 bases remained unmatched. This CDR3 is built from 16 residues. The V gene's germline CDR1 is SQVTM and CDR2 ANQGSEA. CDR3: CSVEWLTSGRSNEQFF. The CDR3 nucleotides are TGCAGCGTTGAGTGGCTAACTAGCGGGAGATCTAATGAGCAGTTCTTC.

The chain combines TRBV7-6 with TRBJ2-1; 12 nucleotides agree with TRBD2. V lost 2 bases and J lost 9; bases outside the gene matches: 8. Germline values: CDR1 SGHVS, CDR2 FNYEAQ. The CDR3 sequence is 16 residues long. CDR3 residues: CASSLPSPGLAGEQFF. The CDR3 DNA is TGTGCCAGCAGCTTACCGTCTCCGGGACTAGCGGGTGAGCAGTTCTTC.

The chain links TRBV19 to TRBJ2-1; 15 bases fit TRBD2. Germline values: CDR1 LNHDA, CDR2 SQIVND (reference sequence). This CDR3 comprises 20 residues. V lost 0 bases, J lost 3 bases, and 9 bases stayed unmatched. Written as DNA, the CDR3 is TGTGCCAGTAGTATAGATCCAGGACTAGCGGGGGGGCCCAACTACAATGAGCAGTTCTTC. Translating it yields CASSIDPGLAGGPNYNEQFF.

This clonotype came up a few times. This sequence joins TRBV15 and TRBJ2-1; D might be TRBD2 (5 bases). V was cut by 1 base and J by 5 bases, with 9 bases left in between. This CDR3 is built from 14 residues. The germline V gene has CDR1 LNHNV and CDR2 YYDKDF (reference sequence). CDR3 DNA: TGTGCCACCAGCAGAGGAGCGGATAACAATGAGCAGTTCTTC. This translates into CATSRGADNNEQFF.

Only a few counts were recorded for this clonotype. This chain connects TRBV4-2 to TRBJ1-5; D possibly corresponds to TRBD1 (5 bases). The CDR3 length is 13 residues. V gave up 3 bases and J gave up 6 bases, with 9 bases separating them. Germline-derived CDR1 and CDR2 are LGHNA and YNFKEQ. The CDR3 DNA reads as TGTGCCAGCAGCCACGACAGTTTTCAGCCCCAGCATTTT. Translating it yields CASSHDSFQPQHF.

J is TRBJ2-7 and V is TRBV7-9; 8 bases are shared with TRBD1. Germline loops: CDR1 SEHNR, CDR2 FQNEAQ (reference sequence). After removal of 5 bases from V and 3 bases from J, the junction contained 3 bases not matched to a gene. There are 13 residues in the CDR3. CDR3 sequence reads: CASSEGQVYEQYF. The CDR3 nucleotides are TGTGCCAGCAGCGAGGGACAGGTCTACGAGCAGTACTTC.